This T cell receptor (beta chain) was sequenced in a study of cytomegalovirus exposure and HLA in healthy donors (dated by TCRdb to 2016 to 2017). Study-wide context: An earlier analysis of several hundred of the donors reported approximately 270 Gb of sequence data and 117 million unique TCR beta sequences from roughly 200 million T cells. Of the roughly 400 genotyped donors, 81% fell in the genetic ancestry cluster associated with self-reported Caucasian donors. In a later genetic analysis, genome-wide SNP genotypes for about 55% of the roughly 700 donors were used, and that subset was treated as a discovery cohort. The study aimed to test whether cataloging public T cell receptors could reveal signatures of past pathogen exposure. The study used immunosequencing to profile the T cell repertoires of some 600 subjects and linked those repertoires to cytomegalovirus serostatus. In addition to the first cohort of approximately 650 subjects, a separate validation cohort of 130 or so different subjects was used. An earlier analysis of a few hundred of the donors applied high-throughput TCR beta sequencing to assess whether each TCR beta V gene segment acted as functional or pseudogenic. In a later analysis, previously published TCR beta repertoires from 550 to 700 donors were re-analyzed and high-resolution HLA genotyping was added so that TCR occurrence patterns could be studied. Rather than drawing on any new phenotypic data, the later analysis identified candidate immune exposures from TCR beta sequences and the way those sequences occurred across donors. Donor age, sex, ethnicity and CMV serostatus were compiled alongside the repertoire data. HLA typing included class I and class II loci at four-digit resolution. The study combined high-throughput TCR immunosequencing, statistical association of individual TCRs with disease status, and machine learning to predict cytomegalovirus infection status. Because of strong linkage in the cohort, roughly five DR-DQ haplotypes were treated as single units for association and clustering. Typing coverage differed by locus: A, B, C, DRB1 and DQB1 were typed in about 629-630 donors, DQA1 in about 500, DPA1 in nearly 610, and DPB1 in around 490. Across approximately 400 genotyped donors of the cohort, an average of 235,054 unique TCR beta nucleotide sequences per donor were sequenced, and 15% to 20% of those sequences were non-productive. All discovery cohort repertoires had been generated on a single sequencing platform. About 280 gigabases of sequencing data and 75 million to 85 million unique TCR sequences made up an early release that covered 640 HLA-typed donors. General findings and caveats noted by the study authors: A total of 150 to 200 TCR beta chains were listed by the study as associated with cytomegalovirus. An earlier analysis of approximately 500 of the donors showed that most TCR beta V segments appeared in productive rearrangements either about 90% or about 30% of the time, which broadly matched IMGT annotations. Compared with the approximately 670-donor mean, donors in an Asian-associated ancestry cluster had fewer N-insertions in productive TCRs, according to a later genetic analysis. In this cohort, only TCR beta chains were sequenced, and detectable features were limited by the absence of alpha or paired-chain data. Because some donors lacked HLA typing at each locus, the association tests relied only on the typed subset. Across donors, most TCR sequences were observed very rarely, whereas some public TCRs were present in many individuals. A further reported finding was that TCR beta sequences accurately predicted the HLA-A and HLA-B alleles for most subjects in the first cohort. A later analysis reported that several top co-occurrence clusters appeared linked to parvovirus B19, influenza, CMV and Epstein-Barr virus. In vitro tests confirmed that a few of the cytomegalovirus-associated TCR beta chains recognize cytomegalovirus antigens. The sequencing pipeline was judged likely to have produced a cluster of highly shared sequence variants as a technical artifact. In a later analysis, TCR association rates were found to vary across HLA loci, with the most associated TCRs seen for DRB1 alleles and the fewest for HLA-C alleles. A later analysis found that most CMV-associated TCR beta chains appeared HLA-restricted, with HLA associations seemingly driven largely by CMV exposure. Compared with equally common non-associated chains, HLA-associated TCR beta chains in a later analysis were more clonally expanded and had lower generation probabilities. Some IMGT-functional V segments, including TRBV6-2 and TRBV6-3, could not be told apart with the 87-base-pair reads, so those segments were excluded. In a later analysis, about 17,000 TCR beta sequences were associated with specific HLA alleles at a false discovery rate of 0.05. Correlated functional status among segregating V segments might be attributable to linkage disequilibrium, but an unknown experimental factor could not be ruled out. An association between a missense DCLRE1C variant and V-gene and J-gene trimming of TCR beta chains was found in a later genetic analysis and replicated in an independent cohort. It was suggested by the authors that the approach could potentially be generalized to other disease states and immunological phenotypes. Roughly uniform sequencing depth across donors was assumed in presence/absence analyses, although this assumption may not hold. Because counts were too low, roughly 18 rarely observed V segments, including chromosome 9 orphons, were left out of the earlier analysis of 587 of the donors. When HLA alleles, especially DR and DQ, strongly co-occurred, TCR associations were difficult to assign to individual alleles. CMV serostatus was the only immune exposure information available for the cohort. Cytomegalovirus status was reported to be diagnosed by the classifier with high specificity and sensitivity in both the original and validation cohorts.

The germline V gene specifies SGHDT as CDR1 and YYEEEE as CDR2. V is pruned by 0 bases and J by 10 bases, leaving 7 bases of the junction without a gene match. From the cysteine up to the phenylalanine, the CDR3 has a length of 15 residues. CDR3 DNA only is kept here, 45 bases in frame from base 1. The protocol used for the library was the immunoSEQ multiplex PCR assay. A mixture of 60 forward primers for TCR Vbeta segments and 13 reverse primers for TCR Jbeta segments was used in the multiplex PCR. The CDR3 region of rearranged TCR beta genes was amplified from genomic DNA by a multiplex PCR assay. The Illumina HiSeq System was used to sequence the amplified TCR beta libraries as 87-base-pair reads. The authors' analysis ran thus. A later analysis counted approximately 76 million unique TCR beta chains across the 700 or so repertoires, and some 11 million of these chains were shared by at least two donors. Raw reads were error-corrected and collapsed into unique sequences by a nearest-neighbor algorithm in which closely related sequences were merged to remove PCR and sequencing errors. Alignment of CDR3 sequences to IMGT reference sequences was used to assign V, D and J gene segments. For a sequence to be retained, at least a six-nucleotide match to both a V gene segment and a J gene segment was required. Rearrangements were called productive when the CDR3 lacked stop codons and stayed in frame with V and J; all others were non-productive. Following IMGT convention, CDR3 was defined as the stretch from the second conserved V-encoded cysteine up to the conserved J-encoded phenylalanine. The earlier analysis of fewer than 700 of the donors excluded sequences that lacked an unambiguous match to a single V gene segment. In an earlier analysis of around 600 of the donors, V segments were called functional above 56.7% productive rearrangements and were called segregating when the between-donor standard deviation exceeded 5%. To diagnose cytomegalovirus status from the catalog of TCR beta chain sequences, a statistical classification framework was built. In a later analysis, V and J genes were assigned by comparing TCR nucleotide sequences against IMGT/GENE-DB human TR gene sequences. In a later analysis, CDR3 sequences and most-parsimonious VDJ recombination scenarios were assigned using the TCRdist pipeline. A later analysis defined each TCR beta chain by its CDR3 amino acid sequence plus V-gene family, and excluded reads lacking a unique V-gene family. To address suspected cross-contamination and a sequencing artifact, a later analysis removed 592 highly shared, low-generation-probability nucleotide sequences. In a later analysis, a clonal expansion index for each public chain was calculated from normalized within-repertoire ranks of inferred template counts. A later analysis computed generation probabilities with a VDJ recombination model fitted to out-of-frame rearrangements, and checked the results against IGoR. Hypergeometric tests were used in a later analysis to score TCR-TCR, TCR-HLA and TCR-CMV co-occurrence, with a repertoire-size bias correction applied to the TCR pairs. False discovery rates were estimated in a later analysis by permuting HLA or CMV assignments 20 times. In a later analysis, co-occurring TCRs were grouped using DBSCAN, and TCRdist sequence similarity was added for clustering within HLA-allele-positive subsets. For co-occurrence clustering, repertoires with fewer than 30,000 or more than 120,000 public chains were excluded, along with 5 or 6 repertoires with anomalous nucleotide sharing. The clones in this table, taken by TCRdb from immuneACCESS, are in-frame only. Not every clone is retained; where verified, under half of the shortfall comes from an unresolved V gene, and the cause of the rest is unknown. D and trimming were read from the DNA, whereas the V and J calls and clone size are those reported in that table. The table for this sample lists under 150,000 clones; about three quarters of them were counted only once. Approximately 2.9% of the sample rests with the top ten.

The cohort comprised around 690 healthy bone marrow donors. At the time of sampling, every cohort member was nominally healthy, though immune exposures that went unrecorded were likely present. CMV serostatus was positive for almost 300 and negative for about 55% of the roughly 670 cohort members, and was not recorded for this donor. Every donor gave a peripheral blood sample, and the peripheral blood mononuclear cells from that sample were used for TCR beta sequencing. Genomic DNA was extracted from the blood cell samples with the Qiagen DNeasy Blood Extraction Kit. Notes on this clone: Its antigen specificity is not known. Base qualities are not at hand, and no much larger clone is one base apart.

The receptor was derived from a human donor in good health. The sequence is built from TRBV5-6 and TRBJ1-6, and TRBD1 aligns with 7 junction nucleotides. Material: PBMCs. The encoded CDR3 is CASSLVDRVGSPLHF. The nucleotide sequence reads TGTGCCAGCAGCTTGGTCGACAGGGTGGGCTCACCCCTCCACTTT.